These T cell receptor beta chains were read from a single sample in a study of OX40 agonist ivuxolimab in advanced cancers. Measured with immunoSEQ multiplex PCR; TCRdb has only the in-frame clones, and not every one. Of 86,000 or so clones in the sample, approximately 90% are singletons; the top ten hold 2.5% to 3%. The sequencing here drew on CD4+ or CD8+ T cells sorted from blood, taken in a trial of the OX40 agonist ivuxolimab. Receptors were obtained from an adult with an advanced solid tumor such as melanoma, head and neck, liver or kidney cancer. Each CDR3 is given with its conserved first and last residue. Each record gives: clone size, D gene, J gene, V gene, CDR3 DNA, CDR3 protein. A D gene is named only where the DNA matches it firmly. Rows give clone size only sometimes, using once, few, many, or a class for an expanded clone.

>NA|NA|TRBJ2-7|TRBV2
TGTGCCAGCAGTCCGACAGTTACCTACGAGCAGTACTTC
CASSPTVTYEQYF
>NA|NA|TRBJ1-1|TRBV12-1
TGTGCCAGCAGCGCCGACGGCACGAACACTGAAGCTTTCTTT
CASSADGTNTEAFF
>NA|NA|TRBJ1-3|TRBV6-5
TGTGCCAGCAGTTACTCTATGACATCTGGAAACACCATATATTTT
CASSYSMTSGNTIYF
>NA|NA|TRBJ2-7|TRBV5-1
TGCGCCAGCAGCCTGGGGTGGGCAGTAAACTACGAGCAGTACTTC
CASSLGWAVNYEQYF
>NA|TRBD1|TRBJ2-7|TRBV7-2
TGTGCCAGCAGCCGGACAGGGGTCTACGAGCAGTACTTC
CASSRTGVYEQYF
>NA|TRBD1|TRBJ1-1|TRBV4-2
TGTGCCAGCAGCCAGGACGGACAGGGGAGCTCCGTGAACACTGAAGCTTTCTTT
CASSQDGQGSSVNTEAFF
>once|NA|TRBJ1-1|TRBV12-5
TGTGCTAGTGGTTTGGTACCCAGGAACACTGAAGCTTTCTTT
CASGLVPRNTEAFF
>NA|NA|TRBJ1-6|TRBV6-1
TGTGCCAGCAGTGAACTGGGAGGACCTATCTATAATTCACCCCTCCACTTT
CASSELGGPIYNSPLHF
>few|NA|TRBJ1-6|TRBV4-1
TGCGCCAGCAGCCAAGATATAGGGAACTATAATTCACCCCTCCACTTT
CASSQDIGNYNSPLHF
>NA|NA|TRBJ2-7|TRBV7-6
TGTGCCAGCTCCCGGGGGCAGGTGCCCTACGAGCAGTACTTC
CASSRGQVPYEQYF
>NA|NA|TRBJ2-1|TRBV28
TGTGCCAGCAGTGGGGGGGGCCTTATCGATGAGCAGTTCTTC
CASSGGGLIDEQFF
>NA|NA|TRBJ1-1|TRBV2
TGTGCCTTTGAACAGGGAGAGACGGGAACTGAAGCTTTCTTT
CAFEQGETGTEAFF
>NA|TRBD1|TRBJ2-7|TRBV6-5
TGTGCCAGCCGGGACAGTGGAAGCTACGAGCAGTACTTC
CASRDSGSYEQYF
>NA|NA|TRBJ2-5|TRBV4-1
TGCGCCAGCAGCCCCCAGGCGGGGGCGTTAGGAGAGACCCAGTACTTC
CASSPQAGALGETQYF
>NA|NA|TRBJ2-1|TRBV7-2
TGTGCCAGCAGCCCCCACCGGGACGGTAACAATGAGCAGTTCTTC
CASSPHRDGNNEQFF
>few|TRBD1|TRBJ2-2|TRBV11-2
TGTGCCAGCGGGCCCGGGACAGCCTGGCCCACCGGGGAGCTGTTTTTT
CASGPGTAWPTGELFF
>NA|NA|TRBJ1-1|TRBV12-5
TGTGCTAGTGACCCAAGGGAGGGGATGAACACTGAAGCTTTCTTT
CASDPREGMNTEAFF
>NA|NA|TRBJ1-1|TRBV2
TGTGCCAGCAGGGAGAACACTGAAGCTTTCTTT
CASRENTEAFF
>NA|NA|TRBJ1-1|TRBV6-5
TGTGCCAGCAGTCCCCCGGGGGGTTTAAGCACTGAAGCTTTCTTT
CASSPPGGLSTEAFF
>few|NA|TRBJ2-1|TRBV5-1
TGCGCCAGCAGGGCCAGGGCGGGTGAGCAGTTCTTC
CASRARAGEQFF
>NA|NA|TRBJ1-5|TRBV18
TGTGCCAGCTCTCAAGCGCGGCAAAATCAGCCCCAGCATTTT
CASSQARQNQPQHF
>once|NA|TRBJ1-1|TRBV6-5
TGTGCCAGCAGTTACTCGAGATCGAACACTGAAGCTTTCTTT
CASSYSRSNTEAFF
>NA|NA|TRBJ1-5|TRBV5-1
TGCGCCAGCAGACACGACAGTTCCCCCAATCAGCCCCAGCATTTT
CASRHDSSPNQPQHF
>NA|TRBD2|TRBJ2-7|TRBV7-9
TGTGCCAGCAGCAGAGGTGGACTAGCGGGAGTTAACGAGCAGTACTTC
CASSRGGLAGVNEQYF
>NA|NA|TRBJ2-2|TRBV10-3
TGTGCCCACGGGGGCGACACCGGGGAGCTGTTTTTT
CAHGGDTGELFF
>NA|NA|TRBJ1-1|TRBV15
TGTGCCACCAGCAGAGAGCTCGGGGGAGGGAACACTGAAGCTTTCTTT
CATSRELGGGNTEAFF
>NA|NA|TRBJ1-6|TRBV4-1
TGCGCCAGCAGCCAAGCGAGGCCAGGGCCACCCCTCCACTTT
CASSQARPGPPLHF
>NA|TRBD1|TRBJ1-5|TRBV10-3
TGTGCCACAGGGGGGTTGTACTCCAATCAGCCCCAGCATTTT
CATGGLYSNQPQHF
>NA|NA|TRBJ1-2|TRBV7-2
TGTGCCAGCAGCTTATCGGTCTCTCACGAGGGCTACACCTTC
CASSLSVSHEGYTF
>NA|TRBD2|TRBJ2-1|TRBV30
TGTGCCTGGAGTGTCAGGGCGGGAGGTGATGAGCAGTTCTTC
CAWSVRAGGDEQFF
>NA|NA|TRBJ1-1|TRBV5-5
TGTGCCACCCGGATGGGCCTGAACACTGAAGCTTTCTTT
CATRMGLNTEAFF
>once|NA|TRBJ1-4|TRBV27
TGTGCCAGCAGTTTGGGCCTCGGGCTTGGTGAAAAACTGTTTTTT
CASSLGLGLGEKLFF
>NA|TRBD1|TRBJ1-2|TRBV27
TGTGCCAGCACCGCGTCCGGGACAGGTCCACGAGGCTACACCTTC
CASTASGTGPRGYTF
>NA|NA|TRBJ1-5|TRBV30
TGTGCCTGGAACCACAGAGATGGTCAGCCCCAGCATTTT
CAWNHRDGQPQHF
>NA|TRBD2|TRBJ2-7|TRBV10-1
TGCGCCAGCGGCCTTCGGGAGGAGGGGCACGGCGAGCAGTACTTC
CASGLREEGHGEQYF
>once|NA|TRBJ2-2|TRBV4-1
TGCGCCAGCAGCCAATTAGGGAGGGGGGGCACCGGGGAGCTGTTTTTT
CASSQLGRGGTGELFF
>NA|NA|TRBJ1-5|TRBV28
TGTGCCAGCAGTTTGGGAAGTCTTAGCAATCAGCCCCAGCATTTT
CASSLGSLSNQPQHF
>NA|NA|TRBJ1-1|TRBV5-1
TGCGCCAGCAGCTTGGGATGGGGGGAGACTGAAGCTTTCTTT
CASSLGWGETEAFF
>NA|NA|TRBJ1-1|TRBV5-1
TGCGCCAGCAGCTTGTCCGAGTTGAACACTGAAGCTTTCTTT
CASSLSELNTEAFF
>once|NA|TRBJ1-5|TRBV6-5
TGTGCCAGCAGGCAGGGAAATCAGCCCCAGCATTTT
CASRQGNQPQHF
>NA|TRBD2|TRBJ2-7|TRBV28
TGTGCCAGCACTCGTAGCGGGAGGGAGGCCTACGAGCAGTACTTC
CASTRSGREAYEQYF
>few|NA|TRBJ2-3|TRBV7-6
TGTGCCAGCAGCTTATTGGGGTCTATGGCACACACAGATACGCAGTATTTT
CASSLLGSMAHTDTQYF
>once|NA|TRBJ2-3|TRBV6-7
TGTGCCAGCACAAAACGCAGGACCTCCTCTAGCACAGATACGCAGTATTTT
CASTKRRTSSSTDTQYF
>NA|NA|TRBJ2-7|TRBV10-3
TGTGCCATCAGTGAACAAGCGGAGGACTACGAGCAGTACTTC
CAISEQAEDYEQYF
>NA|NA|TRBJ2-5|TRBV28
TGTGCCAGCAGTCGAGCGGAGGGGGAGACCCAGTACTTC
CASSRAEGETQYF
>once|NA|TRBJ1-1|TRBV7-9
TGTGCCAGCAGCTACGGTGAGCGGTTTACTGAAGCTTTCTTT
CASSYGERFTEAFF
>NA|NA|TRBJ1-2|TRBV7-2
TGTGCCAGCAGCCGCTCGGGCATCGGGACGGCTAACTATGGCTACACCTTC
CASSRSGIGTANYGYTF
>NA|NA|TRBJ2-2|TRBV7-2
TGTGCCAGCAGCCGGGGGCCAAACACCGGGGAGCTGTTTTTT
CASSRGPNTGELFF
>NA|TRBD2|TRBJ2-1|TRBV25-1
TGTGCCAGCAGGCTAGCGGGGGGGCGGAATGAGCAGTTCTTC
CASRLAGGRNEQFF
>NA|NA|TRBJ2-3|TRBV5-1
TGCGCCAGCAGCTTGGTGGGAGGAGATGATACGCAGTATTTT
CASSLVGGDDTQYF
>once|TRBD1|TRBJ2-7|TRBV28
TGTGCCAGCAGTTTTGGACAGGGTAGCAACGAGCAGTACTTC
CASSFGQGSNEQYF
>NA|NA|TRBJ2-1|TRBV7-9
TGTGCCAGCGTTCGGGGGATCTCCTACAATGAGCAGTTCTTC
CASVRGISYNEQFF
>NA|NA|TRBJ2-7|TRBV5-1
TGCGCCAGCAGCTCGCCTCCAAGCTCCTACGAGCAGTACTTC
CASSSPPSSYEQYF